This T cell receptor (beta chain) was found in a study of cytomegalovirus exposure and HLA in healthy donors. The PCR had 60 Vbeta and 13 Jbeta primers. Method: immunoSEQ multiplex PCR; TCRdb's copy keeps in-frame clones and lacks some. The sample has approximately 210,000 clones, approximately 87% seen once; the top ten hold 1% to 1.5%. CDR3 size: 15 residues. Germline V gene lookup returns CDR1 SGHRS and CDR2 YFSETQ. V lost 0 bases to trimming and J lost 1 base, with 10 bases between them. The sequence came from a man aged 25 to 45 in good health and CMV-seronegative. The rearrangement joins TRBV5-1 to TRBJ1-1; D may be TRBD1 (6 bases). Sequenced input: PBMCs. The CDR3 loop is CASSLGGTPNTEAFF. In nucleotides, the CDR3 is TGCGCCAGCAGCTTGGGAGGGACACCGAACACTGAAGCTTTCTTT.